Detailed here is one T cell receptor (beta chain). Its antigen is unknown. Base-call qualities are not available, and no considerably larger clone is one nucleotide away. Libraries came from the immunoSEQ multiplex PCR assay. DNA from the cultured and isolated CD4+ T cells underwent TCR beta CDR3 sequencing. Per the source publication's procedure: Non-productive TCR sequences were removed, reads were trimmed to the CDR3 region, and CDR3s of at least 7 amino acids were retained. Antigen-specific clonotypes were identified with the MANAFEST web app by comparing expansion in peptide wells against reference cultures. For clones to be considered positive, expansion at FDR<0.05 versus reference and all other wells, an odds ratio above 5, and a frequency above 0.1% in two replicate wells were required. A clonotype was defined as cross-reactive if the clonotype was significantly expanded both in SARS-CoV-2 spike wells and in at least one common cold coronavirus spike condition. CDR3 similarity was assessed by Levenshtein distance using the stringdist R package, and unrooted trees were constructed with ape in R 3.6.1. Entries here come from immuneACCESS through TCRdb and include only in-frame sequences with V and J called. Some clones fail to appear in such tables; in the studies checked, an unresolved V gene covers under half of the shortfall, and the cause of the remainder is unknown. V, J and clone size are those of that table, while D and trimming were read from the DNA. Here the sample has around 35,000 clones; about two thirds occur a single time. In total, the top ten clones hold 3.5% to 4.5% of the sample.

After around 10 days of culture, CD4+ T cells were isolated with the EasySep CD4+ T cell isolation kit. Negative nucleocapsid antibody results before and after vaccination confirmed that the healthy vaccine recipients had no prior SARS-CoV-2 infection. Half of the culture medium was replaced with fresh IL-2-containing medium on days 3 and 7. Each peptide stimulation condition was cultured in triplicate wells unless otherwise noted. PBMC were separated from whole blood using Ficoll-Paque Plus gradient centrifugation and were then either cryopreserved at -140C or used fresh. The QIAamp micro DNA kit was used to extract genomic DNA from the cultured CD4+ T cells. The entry originates in a study of vaccination effects on CD4 cells after COVID-19 (dated 2022 in TCRdb). Regarding the research as a whole: The ViraFEST assay stimulated PBMC with viral peptide pools and then used TCR sequencing to identify antigen-specific CD4+ T cell clonotypes by expansion. Two doses of either the BNT162b2 or the mRNA-1273 mRNA SARS-CoV-2 vaccine were administered to participants. A few million PBMC per well were cultured with 8.5 to 10 ug/ml peptides in IMDM containing around 5.3% human AB serum, around 10 IU/ml IL-2 and gentamicin. SARS-CoV-2 spike-specific CD4+ TCR repertoires were compared before and after mRNA vaccination in COVID-19 convalescent patients and in infection-naive vaccine recipients. The full study included some 10 COVID-19 convalescent patients and several SARS-CoV-2-naive healthy vaccine recipients. Cultures from other donors in the study were sequenced using the Oncomine TCR Beta short-read assay on an Illumina iSeq 100. Beyond this particular receptor, the publication reports: Both infection-induced and vaccine-induced clones contracted markedly at late post-vaccination timepoints, which is consistent with waning T cell responses. Among healthy vaccine recipients, nearly all vaccine-induced clones were SARS-CoV-2 mono-reactive, and only 1 of 255 was cross-reactive with common cold coronaviruses. The study was limited by a small number of convalescent patients, and early post-infection timepoints were lacking.

The sequences come from CD4+ T cells from PBMCs cultured without peptide, collected before COVID-19 vaccination. This receptor was identified in a human donor who received a COVID-19 vaccine.

The nucleotide sequence is TGTGCCAGCAGCCGAGGGGGCAACGGGGAGCTGTTTTTT. Translated, this is CASSRGGNGELFF. This receptor chain uses TRBV3-1 (or the pseudogene TRBV3-2) and TRBJ2-2; 7 of the junction bases match TRBD1. From its cysteine to its phenylalanine, the CDR3 spans 13 amino acids. The only DNA kept is the CDR3, 39 bases in frame from the first base. For CDR1 and CDR2, the germline V gene (reference sequence) lists LGHDT and YNNKEL. V ends up 4 bases short and J 7 bases short, with an unmatched junction base count of 3.